These 30 T cell receptor beta chains came from one sample sequenced in a study of blood T cell repertoires in COVID-19. TCRdb's table, derived via immunoSEQ multiplex PCR, lists solely in-frame clones and lacks some. There are around 140,000 clones in the sample; roughly 90% occur only once, and 2% to 2.5% lies in the top ten. The sequenced material came from peripheral blood. Every receptor here comes from a man between 65 and 79 years old with active COVID-19.

The chain recombines TRBV28 with TRBJ1-5, with D perhaps matching TRBD1 (5 bases). The germline V gene has CDR1 MDHEN and CDR2 SYDVKM. The V end lost 6 bases, the J end lost 2 bases, and 11 bases lay between the germline ends. The CDR3 contains 14 residues. The CDR3 DNA follows: TGTGCCAGCAGACCAGGGTCGGGCAATCAGCCCCAGCATTTT. Translated, it gives CASRPGSGNQPQHF.

The chain carries TRBV24-1 and TRBJ2-2, with D maybe TRBD2 (5 bases). CDR3 length equals 14 residues. Trimming removed 3 bases from V and 7 bases from J, with 11 bases in between. Germline V gene data show CDR1 as KGHDR and CDR2 as SFDVKD. CDR3 protein: CATSDPRRVGELFF. The CDR3 DNA follows: TGTGCCACCAGTGATCCGCGGCGGGTCGGGGAGCTGTTTTTT.

This chain connects TRBV18 to TRBJ1-2; a weak D match, TRBD1 (6 bases). Germline V gene data show CDR1 as KGHSH and CDR2 as LQKENI. This CDR3 comprises 14 residues. V lost 3 bases and J 3 bases, leaving 11 bases between the germline ends. The CDR3 sequence: CASSPRTEHYGYTF. DNA for the CDR3: TGTGCCAGCTCACCGAGGACAGAACACTATGGCTACACCTTC.

This clone was detected only a few times. The V gene is TRBV30, the J gene TRBJ1-5, with TRBD1 identical over 10 bases. Germline V CDR1 and CDR2: GTSNPN, SVGIG (reference sequence). V shed 2 bases, J shed 5 bases, and the junction held 3 bases outside the gene matches. The CDR3 loop spans 14 amino acids. For the CDR3, the DNA is TGTGCCTGGAGTTCCGGGACAGGGGATCAGCCCCAGCATTTT. Residues: CAWSSGTGDQPQHF.

The chain couples TRBV4-3 to TRBJ2-3; 8 positions agree with TRBD2. Germline V CDR1 and CDR2: LGHNA, YSLEER. The CDR3 loop spans 16 amino acids. With V trimmed by 0 bases and J by 3 bases, 5 bases remained unmatched. The CDR3: CASSQDRPSGTDTQYF. The CDR3 nucleotides are TGCGCCAGCAGCCAAGATAGGCCTAGCGGGACAGATACGCAGTATTTT.

The J gene is TRBJ2-3, the V gene TRBV6-2 or TRBV6-3; the D gene is possibly TRBD2 (6 bases). Germline V gene data show CDR1 as MNHEY and CDR2 as SVGEGT. The CDR3 runs to 15 residues. V lost 1 base, J lost 1 base, and 9 bases lay in between. CDR3 DNA: TGTGCCAGCAGTTACTACGCGGGGCGCACAGATACGCAGTATTTT. Translated: CASSYYAGRTDTQYF.

The chain combines TRBV20-1 with TRBJ1-1, with D tentatively TRBD1 (5 bases). The V gene's germline CDR1 is DFQATT and CDR2 SNEGSKA (reference sequence). The CDR3 is 11 residues long. V lost 4 bases and J 3 bases, leaving 6 bases between the germline ends. The CDR3 bases are TGCAGTGCTATAGGGGACACTGAAGCTTTCTTT. It specifies CSAIGDTEAFF.

This sequence joins TRBV7-8 and TRBJ2-7; TRBD1 matches at 9 bases. This CDR3 has 14 amino acids. In germline, CDR1 is SGHVS, CDR2 FQNEAQ. Germline trimming cut 7 bases from V and 6 bases from J; bases unmatched to any gene: 10. The CDR3 is CASTPLGQGSEQYF. The DNA for the CDR3 is TGTGCCAGCACCCCCCTGGGACAGGGTAGCGAGCAGTACTTC. The full variable domain, its missing parts supplied by reference TRBV7-8 and TRBJ2-7, is GAGVSQSPRYKVAKRGQDVALRCDPISGHVSLFWYQQALGQGPEFLTYFQNEAQLDKSGLPSDRFFAERPEGSVSTLKIQRTQQEDSAVYLCASTPLGQGSEQYFGPGTRLTVT.

The chain joins TRBV5-1 to TRBJ1-4, with 10 bases that match TRBD1. This CDR3 is 15 amino acids long. Germline loops: CDR1 SGHRS, CDR2 YFSETQ. With 4 bases clipped from V and 7 bases from J, the junction kept 7 bases outside the gene matches. The CDR3: CASSVTGTGVEKLFF. As DNA, the CDR3 is TGCGCCAGCAGCGTAACCGGGACAGGGGTTGAAAAACTGTTTTTT.

The chain recombines TRBV6-6 with TRBJ2-5; the match to TRBD2 covers 8 bases. The CDR3 runs 14 residues. The V gene's germline CDR1 is MNHNY and CDR2 SVGAGI (reference sequence). V shed 7 bases, J shed 3 bases, and the junction held 7 bases outside the gene matches. Here the CDR3 DNA reads TGTGCCAGCACCGGGGCGGGAGGAAAAGAGACCCAGTACTTC. This gives the protein CASTGAGGKETQYF.

This clone has only a few counts. V is TRBV7-2 and J is TRBJ1-2; D may be TRBD1 (5 bases). Trimming took off 1 base at V and 4 bases at J, with 16 bases between the two ends. CDR3 length: 16 amino acids. CDR1 and CDR2 (germline): SGHTA, FQGNSA. The CDR3 bases are TGTGCCAGCAGCTTAGAGAATAGGGGTCCCGCCTATGGCTACACCTTC. Its translation is CASSLENRGPAYGYTF. Variable domain in full (rest from reference TRBV7-2 and TRBJ1-2): GAGVSQSPSNKVTEKGKDVELRCDPISGHTALYWYRQSLGQGLEFLIYFQGNSAPDKSGLPSDRFSAERTGGSVSTLTIQRTQQEDSAVYLCASSLENRGPAYGYTFGSGTRLTVV.

This clone was seen a single time. The sample carries other DNA sequences with the same CDR3. Here the CDR3 reads CASSLAGGDYEQYF. In DNA, the CDR3 is TGCGCCAGCAGCTTGGCCGGGGGAGACTACGAGCAGTACTTC. This sequence joins TRBV5-1 and TRBJ2-7; possible D gene TRBD2, 6 bases. Germline loops: CDR1 SGHRS, CDR2 YFSETQ. V dropped 0 bases and J dropped 3 bases, with 10 bases sitting between them. The CDR3 runs to 14 residues.

The rearrangement joins TRBV5-4 to TRBJ1-1; the D is unclear. Trimming took 0 bases from V and 1 from J, leaving 10 bases between them. From germline, CDR1 is SGHNT and CDR2 YYREEE (reference sequence). This CDR3 has 15 residues. DNA of the CDR3: TGTGCCAGCAGCTTGGCCGCTGGCACGAACACTGAAGCTTTCTTT. Translation: CASSLAAGTNTEAFF. Looking up the rest from reference TRBV5-4 and TRBJ1-1 gives the full variable domain: ETGVTQSPTHLIKTRGQQVTLRCSSQSGHNTVSWYQQALGQGPQFIFQYYREEENGRGNFPPRFSGLQFPNYSSELNVNALELDDSALYLCASSLAAGTNTEAFFGQGTRLTVV.

The chain couples TRBV5-4 to TRBJ2-5; D is possibly TRBD2 (6 bases). Per germline, CDR1 SGHNT and CDR2 YYREEE (reference sequence). The V end lost 0 bases, the J end lost 4 bases, and 16 bases lay between the germline ends. The CDR3 spans 16 residues. CDR3 loop: CASSLGGVGGGETQYF. The CDR3 DNA is TGTGCCAGCAGCTTGGGGGGGGTCGGCGGAGGAGAGACCCAGTACTTC.

The chain combines TRBV19 with TRBJ2-3; 8 nucleotides line up with TRBD2. Germline CDR1 LNHDA, CDR2 SQIVND (reference sequence). The CDR3 is 11 amino acids. V shed 7 bases and J 8 bases; nucleotides not matched to a gene: 2. CDR3 loop: CASMAGGTQYF. Here the CDR3 DNA reads TGTGCCAGTATGGCGGGAGGTACGCAGTATTTT.

CDR3 sequence: CASSYKSTGGTEAFF. As DNA, the CDR3 is TGTGCCAGCAGTTACAAGTCAACAGGGGGGACTGAAGCTTTCTTT. The chain recombines TRBV6-5 with TRBJ1-1; 8 bases match TRBD1. With 2 bases clipped from V and 5 bases from J, the junction kept 7 bases outside the gene matches. The CDR3 totals 15 residues. Germline V gives CDR1 MNHEY, CDR2 SVGAGI.

The V call is TRBV3-1 (or the pseudogene TRBV3-2), the J call TRBJ1-4; 9 nucleotides align to TRBD1. The V segment lost 2 bases and the J segment 8 bases; nucleotides outside the gene matches: 6. This CDR3 is 15 amino acids long. The germline V gene has CDR1 LGHDT and CDR2 YNNKEL (reference sequence). In DNA, the CDR3 is TGTGCCAGCAGCCAACAGCGGGACAGGGAGGAAAAACTGTTTTTT. This sequence encodes CASSQQRDREEKLFF.

This clone was counted a single time. The chain is built from TRBV5-1 and TRBJ2-7; 7 nucleotides match TRBD1. This CDR3 comprises 15 residues. Trimming removed 4 bases from V and 3 bases from J; junction bases left unmatched: 10. Germline V gene lookup returns CDR1 SGHRS and CDR2 YFSETQ. The CDR3 loop reads CASSMGQPVFYEQYF. The CDR3 DNA follows: TGCGCCAGCAGCATGGGACAGCCCGTATTCTACGAGCAGTACTTC. Using reference TRBV5-1 and TRBJ2-7 for the parts outside the CDR3, the full variable domain is KAGVTQTPRYLIKTRGQQVTLSCSPISGHRSVSWYQQTPGQGLQFLFEYFSETQRNKGNFPGRFSGRQFSNSRSEMNVSTLELGDSALYLCASSMGQPVFYEQYFGPGTRLTVT.

The table lists this clone with many counts. The chain is built from TRBV27 and TRBJ1-2, with 7 bases aligning to TRBD1. The CDR3 spans 12 residues. From germline, CDR1 is MNHEY and CDR2 SMNVEV (reference sequence). V was pared by 7 bases and J by 7 bases, with 6 bases of the junction left unmatched. DNA of the CDR3: TGTGCCAGCAAGGGGGCGAGTCGTGGCTACACCTTC. Its protein product is CASKGASRGYTF.

The gene calls are TRBV7-2 and TRBJ1-4, with D tentatively TRBD1 (5 bases). Germline-derived CDR1 and CDR2 are SGHTA and FQGNSA. This CDR3 is 15 amino acids long. Trimming took 5 bases from V and 8 from J, leaving 18 bases between them. CDR3 nucleotide sequence: TGTGCCAGCAGCGGGATGCCGGGACTGGTAGAAAAACTGTTTTTT. Protein sequence: CASSGMPGLVEKLFF.

In the case of this clone: It may be a read error: a sequence one base away is much more abundant. Other DNA variants within this sample encode the same CDR3. The chain recombines TRBV6-5 with TRBJ1-5, with D perhaps TRBD1 (5 bases). Per germline, CDR1 MNHEY and CDR2 SVGAGI. CDR3 size: 15 residues. CDR3 protein: CASRPGLASNQPQHF. The CDR3, as DNA: TGTGCCAGCAGACCGGGACTAGCAAGCAATCAGCCTCAGCATTTT.

The chain is built from TRBV18 and TRBJ1-4; no reliable D call. The CDR3 spans 16 residues. Trimming removed 4 bases at V and 5 bases at J, with 17 bases between. From germline, CDR1 is KGHSH and CDR2 LQKENI. The CDR3 DNA reads TGTGCCAGCTCACGGGCAGGAGGCGACCCCAATGAAAAACTGTTTTTT. It codes for CASSRAGGDPNEKLFF.

The chain joins TRBV5-1 to TRBJ2-1; maybe TRBD1 (5 bases). The CDR3 has 12 amino acids. Germline CDR1 is SGHRS and CDR2 is YFSETQ. Trimming took 1 base from V and 10 from J, leaving 9 bases between them. The CDR3 spells CASSLQGQEQFF. CDR3 DNA sequence: TGCGCCAGCAGCTTGCAGGGTCAAGAGCAGTTCTTC.

The V and J genes are TRBV28 and TRBJ2-7, with D possibly being TRBD1 (5 bases). Germline assignment: CDR1 MDHEN and CDR2 SYDVKM. V was trimmed by 3 bases and J by 2 bases, leaving 14 bases between them. The CDR3 has 15 amino acids. The chain's CDR3 is CASSFGAASTYEQYF. In DNA form, the CDR3 reads TGTGCCAGCAGTTTTGGGGCGGCGTCTACCTACGAGCAGTACTTC.

The chain recombines TRBV11-3 with TRBJ2-2; D is undetermined. The length of the CDR3 is 14 residues. Between the trimmed V and J ends, which lost 2 bases and 3 bases, there was a span of 7 bases. CDR1 and CDR2 (germline): SGHNT, YENEEA. As DNA, the CDR3 is TGTGCCAGCAGCTTAATTTCGGACACCGGGGAGCTGTTTTTT. Its protein product is CASSLISDTGELFF.

This chain links TRBV30 with TRBJ1-5; 7 positions match TRBD1. Trimming at V came to 1 base and at J to 4 bases, leaving 1 base not matched to a gene. The CDR3 covers 13 residues. Per germline, CDR1 GTSNPN and CDR2 SVGIG (reference sequence). CDR3 protein: CAWSDRGNQPQHF. The CDR3 coding sequence is TGTGCCTGGAGTGACAGGGGAAATCAGCCCCAGCATTTT.

The V call is TRBV7-2, the J call TRBJ2-7, with D possibly matching TRBD2 (6 bases). Germline CDR1 SGHTA, CDR2 FQGNSA. This CDR3 region has 14 residues. V lost 4 bases, J lost 5 bases, and 15 bases lay in between. DNA for the CDR3: TGTGCCAGCAGCTCGCTGATGGGCGGGGACGAGCAGTACTTC. The encoded protein is CASSSLMGGDEQYF. Complete variable domain (other parts from reference TRBV7-2 and TRBJ2-7): GAGVSQSPSNKVTEKGKDVELRCDPISGHTALYWYRQSLGQGLEFLIYFQGNSAPDKSGLPSDRFSAERTGGSVSTLTIQRTQQEDSAVYLCASSSLMGGDEQYFGPGTRLTVT.

The chain is built from TRBV5-1 and TRBJ2-3; the D gene is possibly TRBD2 (6 bases). Trimming pared 3 bases from V and 1 base from J, leaving 15 bases between. CDR3 length: 16 residues. CDR1 and CDR2 from the germline V gene are SGHRS and YFSETQ. CDR3 nucleotides: TGCGCCAGCAGCTCGGCGGGGAATTTCCGCACAGATACGCAGTATTTT. Translating gives CASSSAGNFRTDTQYF.

The rearrangement uses TRBV24-1 and TRBJ1-6; TRBD1 matches 7 bases. From germline, CDR1 is KGHDR and CDR2 SFDVKD. This CDR3 region has 15 residues. V shed 2 bases and J 5 bases; nucleotides not matched to a gene: 2. This CDR3 is CATSDSGTDNSPLHF. The CDR3 region has the DNA TGTGCCACCAGTGATTCCGGGACAGATAATTCACCCCTCCACTTT.

The rearrangement uses TRBV7-9 and TRBJ2-3; 7 positions match TRBD1. The V gene end was trimmed by 6 bases and the J gene end by 1 base; junction bases not matched to a gene: 4. CDR3 length: 14 amino acids. The V gene's germline CDR1 is SEHNR and CDR2 FQNEAQ (reference sequence). CDR3: CASRQGPGTDTQYF. The CDR3 region has the DNA TGTGCCAGCAGACAGGGGCCGGGCACAGATACGCAGTATTTT. Drawing the rest from reference TRBV7-9 and TRBJ2-3, the complete variable domain is DTGVSQNPRHKITKRGQNVTFRCDPISEHNRLYWYRQTLGQGPEFLTYFQNEAQLEKSRLLSDRFSAERPKGSFSTLEIQRTEQGDSAMYLCASRQGPGTDTQYFGPGTRLTVL.